Reported below is one T cell receptor beta chain. The antigen remains undetermined. The data were obtained in a study of cytomegalovirus exposure and HLA in healthy donors. CDR3 length: 15 amino acids. In germline, CDR1 is MNHEY, CDR2 SVGAGI. 13 Jbeta primers and 60 Vbeta primers were used for the PCR. Some clones are missing from TCRdb's copy, which holds only in-frame ones; the method was immunoSEQ multiplex PCR. In the table there are 150,000 to 170,000 clones, around 80% of which are singletons. Broader study findings: Presence/absence analyses rested on an assumption that sequencing depth was roughly uniform across donors. Overall, approximately 180 TCR beta chains were annotated as cytomegalovirus-associated. The majority of CMV-associated TCR beta chains were reported as apparently HLA-restricted in a later analysis. Further analysis was carried out later, and it showed several of the most significant clusters appearing linked to common viral pathogens.

This TCR was sampled from a woman aged 40 to 50 in good health and CMV-seronegative. The sample was PBMCs. The gene calls are TRBV6-5 and TRBJ2-5; TRBD2 matches 9 bases. The DNA end is more similar to TRBJ2-7, so the J call may be wrong. The CDR3 DNA sequence: TGTGCCAGCAGTTTAGGGACTAGCCGCACCTACGAGCAGTACTTC. Its translation is CASSLGTSRTYEQYF.